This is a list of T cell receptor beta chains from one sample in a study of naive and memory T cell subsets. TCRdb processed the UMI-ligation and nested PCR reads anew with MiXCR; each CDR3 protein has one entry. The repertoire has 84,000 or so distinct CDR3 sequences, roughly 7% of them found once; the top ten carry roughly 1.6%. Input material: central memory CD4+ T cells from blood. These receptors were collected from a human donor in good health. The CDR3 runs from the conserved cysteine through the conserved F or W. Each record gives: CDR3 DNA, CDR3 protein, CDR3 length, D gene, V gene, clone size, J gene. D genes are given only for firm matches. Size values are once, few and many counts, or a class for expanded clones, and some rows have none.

CDR3nt: TGCAGTGCTTTTAAACAGGGGGAAGGATCTGGAAACACCATATATTTT; CDR3aa: CSAFKQGEGSGNTIYF; len: 16; d_gene: TRBD1; v_gene: TRBV20-1; abundance: NA; j_gene: TRBJ1-3
CDR3nt: TGCAGTGCAGCAGGGGCAACCAACTCCTACGAGCAGTACTTC; CDR3aa: CSAAGATNSYEQYF; len: 14; d_gene: NA; v_gene: TRBV20-1; abundance: many; j_gene: TRBJ2-7
CDR3nt: TGTGCCAGCAGACCTCAAGTCGGATGGTCGGTCGGTAATGGCTACACCTTC; CDR3aa: CASRPQVGWSVGNGYTF; len: 17; d_gene: NA; v_gene: TRBV5-6; abundance: many; j_gene: TRBJ1-2
CDR3nt: TGCGCCAGCAGCTTGGTTCTAGCGGGGCGAAATGAGCAGTTCTTC; CDR3aa: CASSLVLAGRNEQFF; len: 15; d_gene: TRBD2; v_gene: TRBV5-1; abundance: few; j_gene: TRBJ2-1
CDR3nt: TGCAGCGTTACCTTCGACAGGGATCCCATTCAGTACTTC; CDR3aa: CSVTFDRDPIQYF; len: 13; d_gene: TRBD1; v_gene: TRBV29-1; abundance: many; j_gene: TRBJ2-4
CDR3nt: TGCAGTGCTAGAGATTTGTCGACAGGGCGGACTGAAGCTTTCTTT; CDR3aa: CSARDLSTGRTEAFF; len: 15; d_gene: TRBD1; v_gene: TRBV20-1; abundance: many; j_gene: TRBJ1-1
CDR3nt: TGCAGTGCTAAATCAGACCTCCTCGAAGCTTTCTTT; CDR3aa: CSAKSDLLEAFF; len: 12; d_gene: NA; v_gene: TRBV20-1; abundance: NA; j_gene: TRBJ1-1
CDR3nt: TGCGCCAGCAGCGGACTAGCGAACAATGAGCAGTTCTTC; CDR3aa: CASSGLANNEQFF; len: 13; d_gene: TRBD2; v_gene: TRBV5-1; abundance: few; j_gene: TRBJ2-1
CDR3nt: TGCAGCGCACCCAGGGTAGCGGGCACAGATACGCAGTATTTT; CDR3aa: CSAPRVAGTDTQYF; len: 14; d_gene: NA; v_gene: TRBV29-1; abundance: NA; j_gene: TRBJ2-3
CDR3nt: TGTGCCAGCAGCCAGACCCCGGGGGCTGGCTACACCTTC; CDR3aa: CASSQTPGAGYTF; len: 13; d_gene: NA; v_gene: TRBV3-1; abundance: NA; j_gene: TRBJ1-2
CDR3nt: TGTGCCAGTAATACAGGGACTGGAAACACCATATATTTT; CDR3aa: CASNTGTGNTIYF; len: 13; d_gene: NA; v_gene: TRBV19; abundance: many; j_gene: TRBJ1-3
CDR3nt: TGCAGTGCTAGTCCTACAGGGTGGGGCACTGAAGCTTTCTTT; CDR3aa: CSASPTGWGTEAFF; len: 14; d_gene: NA; v_gene: TRBV20-1; abundance: NA; j_gene: TRBJ1-1
CDR3nt: TGTGCCAGCAGGGGAAGACAGGGGGCGATTGCCGAAAAACTGTTTTTT; CDR3aa: CASRGRQGAIAEKLFF; len: 16; d_gene: TRBD1; v_gene: TRBV2; abundance: many; j_gene: TRBJ1-4
CDR3nt: TGTGCCAGCAGTCGGGACAGATTAAACACTGAAGCTTTCTTT; CDR3aa: CASSRDRLNTEAFF; len: 14; d_gene: TRBD1; v_gene: TRBV5-6; abundance: many; j_gene: TRBJ1-1
CDR3nt: TGTGCCAGCACCTCATTTCCAGTGAACACTGAAGCTTTCTTT; CDR3aa: CASTSFPVNTEAFF; len: 14; d_gene: NA; v_gene: TRBV12-3/TRBV12-4; abundance: NA; j_gene: TRBJ1-1
CDR3nt: TGTGCCAGCAGCTTTCGTTCCTTCGCTGGAAGAATGAACACCGGGGAGCTGTTTTTT; CDR3aa: CASSFRSFAGRMNTGELFF; len: 19; d_gene: NA; v_gene: TRBV7-3; abundance: NA; j_gene: TRBJ2-2
CDR3nt: TGTGCCAGCAGTGAATATATGGGGCCCACAGATACGCAGTATTTT; CDR3aa: CASSEYMGPTDTQYF; len: 15; d_gene: NA; v_gene: TRBV25-1; abundance: few; j_gene: TRBJ2-3
CDR3nt: TGTGCCAGCAGCCAGACTGGGGAGCTGTTTTTT; CDR3aa: CASSQTGELFF; len: 11; d_gene: NA; v_gene: TRBV7-9; abundance: many; j_gene: TRBJ2-2
CDR3nt: TGTGCCAGCAGCTTAGCGGAAGGGGGCGGCTACGAGCAGTACTTC; CDR3aa: CASSLAEGGGYEQYF; len: 15; d_gene: TRBD1; v_gene: TRBV11-2; abundance: many; j_gene: TRBJ2-7
CDR3nt: TGTGCCAGCGGCAGGAGGATCTCAGCTGAAACTGGGGCCAACGTCCTGACTTTC; CDR3aa: CASGRRISAETGANVLTF; len: 18; d_gene: NA; v_gene: TRBV27; abundance: NA; j_gene: TRBJ2-6
CDR3nt: TGTGCCAGTAGTATGCAGGCGGGAGGAAGATACGAGCAGTACTTC; CDR3aa: CASSMQAGGRYEQYF; len: 15; d_gene: TRBD2; v_gene: TRBV19; abundance: NA; j_gene: TRBJ2-7
CDR3nt: TGTGCCACCAGCGTCTGGCAGGGGGCCTATGGCTACACCTTC; CDR3aa: CATSVWQGAYGYTF; len: 14; d_gene: TRBD1; v_gene: TRBV15; abundance: many; j_gene: TRBJ1-2
CDR3nt: TGTGCCAGCACCGACCCAGGGACCCGGCAGCCCCAGCATTTT; CDR3aa: CASTDPGTRQPQHF; len: 14; d_gene: NA; v_gene: TRBV6-2/TRBV6-3; abundance: few; j_gene: TRBJ1-5